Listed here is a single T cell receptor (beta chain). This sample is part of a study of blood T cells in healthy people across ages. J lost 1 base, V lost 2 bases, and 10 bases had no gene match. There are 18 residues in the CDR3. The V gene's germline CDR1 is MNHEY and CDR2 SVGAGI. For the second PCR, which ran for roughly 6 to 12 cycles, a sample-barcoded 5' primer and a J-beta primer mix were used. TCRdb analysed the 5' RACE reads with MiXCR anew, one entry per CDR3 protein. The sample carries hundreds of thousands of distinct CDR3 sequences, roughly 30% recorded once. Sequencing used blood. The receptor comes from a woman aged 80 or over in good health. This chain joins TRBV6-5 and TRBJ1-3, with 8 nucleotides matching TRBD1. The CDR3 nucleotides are TGTGCCAGCAGTTACCGTGAGCCGGGACAGGTGTCTGGAAACACCATATATTTT. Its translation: CASSYREPGQVSGNTIYF.